This T cell receptor beta chain was profiled in a study of T cell responses to AZD1222 COVID-19 vaccine. Study outcomes and limitations: Vaccine-associated CD4 TCRs ranged over spike, dominating at 160-218 and 743-854. Seropositive at baseline were only a handful of AZD1222 recipients.

The CDR3 covers 13 residues. Trimming took off 2 bases at V and 10 bases at J, with 14 bases between the two ends. Germline V lookup: CDR1 KGHSH, CDR2 LQKENI. Clones were read by immunoSEQ multiplex PCR, and TCRdb kept only the in-frame ones, dropping some. The profile shows fewer than 150,000 clones, about 90% of them singletons. Regarding this clone: As yet, its antigen is unknown.

The gene calls are TRBV18 and TRBJ1-1, with D perhaps matching TRBD1 (5 bases). The source was peripheral blood, collected 28 days after the second AZD1222 dose. The clonotype was recovered from an adult who received the AZD1222 COVID-19 vaccine. The CDR3 DNA is TGTGCCAGCTCACCAGCGGCAGGGATCGGAGCTTTCTTT. This translates into CASSPAAGIGAFF.